This TCR beta chain originates from a study of blood T cell repertoires in COVID-19. About the research overall: Researchers got acute and convalescent COVID-19 samples from the United States, Italy and Spain. PBMCs, B-cell-depleted T cells, or T cells provided the cDNA or gDNA that made up the material.

The CDR3 loop spans 15 amino acids. V lost 3 bases to trimming and J lost 4 bases; unmatched junction nucleotides: 8. Per germline, CDR1 LNHDA and CDR2 SQIVND (reference sequence). Per the original data handling: It was from reference gene primer amplification that nucleated cell counts were estimated. Libraries were prepared by immunoSEQ multiplex PCR; TCRdb keeps only in-frame clonotypes and omits some of them. Clonal size and the V and J genes are those of that table, whereas D and trimming came from the DNA. The sample comprises around 300,000 clones, about 86% of which are singletons, and about 1.9% rests with the top ten.

The receptor was isolated from a woman in her twenties or thirties who had recovered from COVID-19. The V and J genes are TRBV19 and TRBJ1-2; 7 bases are shared with TRBD1. Sequenced material: peripheral blood. Here the CDR3 DNA reads TGTGCCAGTAGTATGATCGCCAGGGGGTCCTATGGCTACACCTTC. Protein sequence: CASSMIARGSYGYTF. Complete variable domain (other parts from reference TRBV19 and TRBJ1-2): DGGITQSPKYLFRKEGQNVTLSCEQNLNHDAMYWYRQDPGQGLRLIYYSQIVNDFQKGDIAEGYSVSREKKESFPLTVTSAQKNPTAFYLCASSMIARGSYGYTFGSGTRLTVV.